Below, 4 T cell receptor beta chains from the same sample are listed, as sequenced in a study of blood T cell repertoires in COVID-19. Only in-frame clones appear in the TCRdb table, and some are missing; sequencing was by immunoSEQ multiplex PCR. The sample records some 320,000 clones, more than 70% being singletons. What was sequenced was peripheral blood. All receptors derive from a woman aged 45-60 years who had recovered from COVID-19.

V is TRBV6-2 or TRBV6-3 and J is TRBJ2-7; D possibly corresponds to TRBD2 (6 bases). The CDR3 contains 15 residues. The germline gives CDR1 MNHEY, CDR2 SVGEGT. V lost 4 bases and J lost 1, with 14 bases in between. The CDR3 DNA is TGTGCCAGCAGTTCTCACCGGGGGAGGTCCTACGAGCAGTACTTC. This gives the protein CASSSHRGRSYEQYF.

V usage is TRBV28 and J usage is TRBJ2-1; 9 nucleotides align to TRBD1. After removal of 7 bases from V and 8 bases from J, the junction contained 12 bases not matched to a gene. Germline V lookup: CDR1 MDHEN, CDR2 SYDVKM. CDR3 length equals 15 residues. CDR3 sequence reads: CASTPRGTGWHEQFF. For the CDR3, the DNA is TGTGCCAGCACCCCGAGGGGGACAGGGTGGCATGAGCAGTTCTTC.

The chain links TRBV6-5 to TRBJ2-7; 9 nucleotides agree with TRBD1. V gave up 6 bases and J gave up 1 base; unmatched junction bases: 4. The CDR3 covers 14 residues. CDR1 is MNHEY, CDR2 SVGAGI, per germline. Here the CDR3 reads CASRRQGVSYEQYF. In DNA form, the CDR3 reads TGTGCCAGCAGGAGACAGGGGGTATCCTACGAGCAGTACTTC.

The rearrangement links TRBV27 to TRBJ2-5, with D hard to call. The CDR3 extends over 11 amino acids. Germline V gene lookup returns CDR1 MNHEY and CDR2 SMNVEV (reference sequence). V dropped 10 bases and J dropped 5 bases, with 11 bases sitting between them. CDR3 nucleotides: TGTGCCACTAGTTATGAGGAGACCCAGTACTTC. It yields the protein CATSYEETQYF.